This is a list of T cell receptor beta chains from one sample in a study of shared clonotypes between healthy human individuals. TCRdb's table, derived via immunoSEQ multiplex PCR, lists solely in-frame clones and lacks some. The sample lists approximately 650,000 clones; nearly 97% were seen once. The sequenced sample was naive CD8+ T cells sorted from blood. The source of these receptors is a woman in her 30s in good health. Both conserved end residues are part of each CDR3. Fields, in order: D gene, V gene, J gene, clone size, CDR3 DNA, CDR3 protein. D genes are given only for firm matches. Rows give clone size only sometimes, using once, few, many, or a class for an expanded clone.

>-|TRBV30|TRBJ2-2|-
TGTGCCTGGAACCTGGGTACCGGGGAGCTGTTTTTT
CAWNLGTGELFF
>TRBD2|TRBV19|TRBJ2-5|once
TGTGCCAGTAGTACCCATCTCTCAGCGGGAGGATCCCTGGAGACCCAGTACTTC
CASSTHLSAGGSLETQYF
>-|TRBV28|TRBJ1-5|once
TGTGCCAGCAGTTTAGAGGGAGGGGGGGATCAGCCCCAGCATTTT
CASSLEGGGDQPQHF
>-|TRBV19|TRBJ1-5|-
TGTGCCAGTAGTATAGATGTGGGAAGCAATCAGCCCCAGCATTTT
CASSIDVGSNQPQHF
>-|TRBV9|TRBJ2-2|-
TGTGCCAGCAGCGTAGAAGGGAACACCGGGGAGCTGTTTTTT
CASSVEGNTGELFF
>-|TRBV9|TRBJ2-5|once
TGTGCCAGCAGCGTAGGAGGAGTCGAAGAGACCCAGTACTTC
CASSVGGVEETQYF
>-|TRBV6-1|TRBJ1-5|once
TGTGCCAGCAGCCCCGAGGTGGACGGGTATCAGCCCCAGCATTTT
CASSPEVDGYQPQHF
>-|TRBV11-2|TRBJ2-7|-
TGTGCCAGCAGCTCCCTTAGAAACGAGCAGTACTTC
CASSSLRNEQYF
>TRBD2|TRBV5-6|TRBJ2-7|-
TGTGCCAGCAGCTTGTGGCTAGCGGGAGGGTATTACGAGCAGTACTTC
CASSLWLAGGYYEQYF
>-|TRBV19|TRBJ2-7|once
TGTGCCAGTAGTATAACCCACCACCTCGACGAGCAGTACTTC
CASSITHHLDEQYF
>-|TRBV28|TRBJ1-2|-
TGTGCCAGCAGCGTCCGGGGGGGGTCTAGCTATGGCTACACCTTC
CASSVRGGSSYGYTF
>-|TRBV7-9|TRBJ1-1|few
TGTGCCAGCAGCTTTGGGAGCGAAGCTTTCTTT
CASSFGSEAFF
>-|TRBV27|TRBJ1-2|-
TGTGCCAGCAGTTTATCAGGTCCTGTCCCCTTCTATGGCTACACCTTC
CASSLSGPVPFYGYTF
>TRBD2|TRBV28|TRBJ2-7|once
TGTGCCAGCAGTTTCGCTAGCGGGAGGCAGTACTTC
CASSFASGRQYF
>TRBD1|TRBV28|TRBJ2-7|-
TGTGCCAGCAGTATAGGGACAGGGCACTACGAGCAGTACTTC
CASSIGTGHYEQYF
>-|TRBV19|TRBJ1-3|once
TGTGCCAGTAGTGATCGGGGGGCGGGAAACACCATATATTTT
CASSDRGAGNTIYF